This T cell receptor beta chain was recovered during a study of T cell clones after liver transplantation. Study-wide context: TCRbeta sequencing after a pre-transplant mixed lymphocyte reaction identified graft-donor-reactive clones, later tracked in post-transplant blood. Regarding the study as a whole: These preliminary findings come from unstandardized post-transplant sampling times. A larger donor-reactive than third-party decline suggested partial antigen-specific deletion.

Trimming took off 2 bases at V and 7 bases at J, with 20 bases between the two ends. Germline V CDR1 and CDR2: LGHNA, YSLEER. The CDR3 loop spans 16 amino acids. About this clone: Its specificity is unknown.

This table comes from immunoSEQ multiplex PCR, and its TCRdb copy is limited to in-frame clones, with some not included. The sample records roughly 12,000 clones, 70% to 85% being singletons. This TCR was recovered from a human patient who received a liver transplant. Some T cells may be provided by the graft donor. V and J are TRBV4-3 and TRBJ1-2, with D possibly TRBD1 on 6 matching bases. The sample consisted of CD8+ T cells from blood, taken at the 22-month timepoint. CDR3: CASSQSGIGGNGGYTF. As DNA, the CDR3 is TGCGCCAGCAGCCAATCAGGGATAGGGGGAAACGGTGGCTACACCTTC.